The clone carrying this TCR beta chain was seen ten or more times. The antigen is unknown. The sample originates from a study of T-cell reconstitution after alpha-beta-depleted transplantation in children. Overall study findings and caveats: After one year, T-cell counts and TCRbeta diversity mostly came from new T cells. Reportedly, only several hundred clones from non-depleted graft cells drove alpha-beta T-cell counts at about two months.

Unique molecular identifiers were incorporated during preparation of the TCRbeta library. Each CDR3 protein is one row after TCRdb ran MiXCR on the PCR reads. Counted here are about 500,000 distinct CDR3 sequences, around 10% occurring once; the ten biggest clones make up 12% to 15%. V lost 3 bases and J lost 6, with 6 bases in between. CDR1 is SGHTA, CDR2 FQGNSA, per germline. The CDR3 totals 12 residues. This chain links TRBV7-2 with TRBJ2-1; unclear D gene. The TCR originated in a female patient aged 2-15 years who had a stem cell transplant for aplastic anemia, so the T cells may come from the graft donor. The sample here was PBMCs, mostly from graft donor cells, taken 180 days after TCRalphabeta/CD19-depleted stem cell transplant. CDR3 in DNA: TGTGCCAGCAGCTTGAGGCGCAATGAGCAGTTCTTC. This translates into CASSLRRNEQFF.